These 30 T cell receptor beta chains came from one sample sequenced in a study of T-cell memory formation after mild COVID-19. TCRdb reanalysed the 5' RACE reads using MiXCR and keeps one entry per CDR3 protein. Of nearly 200,000 distinct CDR3 sequences listed, around 17% are singletons. The sequencing sample was made of PBMCs or a T cell subset sorted from them (not recorded which). These receptors originate from an adult woman who had mild COVID-19 (a few samples of this study predate the infection). Cell type and time point are not known.

This clonotype has just a few counts. The chain uses TRBV9 and TRBJ2-5; 10 bases are shared with TRBD2. This CDR3 has 15 amino acids. With V trimmed by 2 bases and J by 4 bases, 5 bases remained unmatched. Germline values: CDR1 SGDLS, CDR2 YYNGEE. In nucleotides, the CDR3 is TGTGCCAGCAGCGTCAGCGGGGGGGCGTTAGAGACCCAGTACTTC. Amino acids: CASSVSGGALETQYF.

Many counts were recorded for this clonotype. Here the CDR3 DNA reads TGTGCCAGCAGCCCAGGGACTAGCGGGAGCCCCACATCCTACGAGCAGTACTTC. As protein: CASSPGTSGSPTSYEQYF. V is TRBV9 and J is TRBJ2-7, with 14 bases that match TRBD2. The CDR3 is 18 amino acids. The germline V gene has CDR1 SGDLS and CDR2 YYNGEE. V trimming: 4 bases; J trimming: 1 base; junction bases outside the gene matches: 10.

This rearrangement joins TRBV5-1 to TRBJ1-1; D is uncertain. The CDR3 totals 12 residues. In germline, CDR1 is SGHRS, CDR2 YFSETQ. V lost 0 bases and J lost 11, with 11 bases in between. The CDR3 DNA reads TGCGCCAGCAGCTTGGTATATGGGGAGGCTTTCTTT. Translating it yields CASSLVYGEAFF.

This clonotype has just a few counts. This chain links TRBV5-5 with TRBJ2-3; D perhaps matches TRBD1 (6 bases). Germline loops: CDR1 SGHKS, CDR2 YYEKEE (reference sequence). Trimming removed 4 bases at V and 5 bases at J, with 29 bases between. The CDR3 is 19 residues long. DNA of the CDR3: TGTGCCAGCAGCCCATACCTCCCGGGACACGGAGGAGTTGGAGATACGCAGTATTTT. This gives the protein CASSPYLPGHGGVGDTQYF.

This clonotype was counted between two and nine times. V and J are TRBV5-1 and TRBJ2-3; 7 bases fit TRBD1. The CDR3 loop spans 14 amino acids. The V segment lost 8 bases and the J segment 2 bases; nucleotides outside the gene matches: 8. From germline, CDR1 is SGHRS and CDR2 YFSETQ. As DNA, the CDR3 is TGCGCCAGTTTACCGGGACAGTCCACAGATACGCAGTATTTT. Residues: CASLPGQSTDTQYF.

The chain joins TRBV12-3 or TRBV12-4 to TRBJ2-3; D might be TRBD2 (7 bases). V was clipped by 3 bases and J by 2 bases, with 12 bases between them. The CDR3 has 15 amino acids. CDR3 region: CASSLGGPYTDTQYF. CDR3 in DNA: TGTGCCAGCAGTTTGGGGGGGCCTTACACAGATACGCAGTATTTT.

This clonotype has a handful of counts. This chain uses TRBV18 with TRBJ2-1; a weak D match, TRBD1 (6 bases). Germline CDR1 KGHSH, CDR2 LQKENI. The germline V and J ends were trimmed by 6 bases and 7 bases, with 19 bases remaining between them. This CDR3 is 15 amino acids long. This CDR3 is CASSLNTGTPNEQFF. DNA of the CDR3: TGTGCCAGCTCGCTCAACACCGGGACACCGAATGAGCAGTTCTTC.

The chain is built from TRBV7-7 and TRBJ2-7, with 7 bases identical to TRBD1. Looked up from germline, CDR1 is SSHAT and CDR2 is FNYEAQ (reference sequence). This CDR3 comprises 15 residues. After removal of 4 bases from V and 3 bases from J, the junction contained 9 bases not matched to a gene. CDR3 residues: CASSSDRRKLYEQYF. CDR3 coding DNA: TGTGCCAGCAGCTCGGACAGGAGGAAACTCTACGAGCAGTACTTC.

The chain combines TRBV20-1 with TRBJ2-4; no definite D call. CDR3 size: 13 residues. The V end was cut by 6 bases, the J end by 1 base, with 10 bases between. Germline-derived CDR1 and CDR2 are DFQATT and SNEGSKA (reference sequence). This CDR3 reads CSAGGLAKNIQYF. As DNA, the CDR3 is TGCAGTGCCGGCGGTTTGGCCAAAAACATTCAGTACTTC.

V and J are TRBV20-1 and TRBJ2-1; D is undetermined. There are 11 residues in the CDR3. The germline gives CDR1 DFQATT, CDR2 SNEGSKA (reference sequence). The ends were cut back, 0 bases at V and 8 bases at J, with 5 bases in the middle. CDR3 region: CSAREAYEQFF. DNA for the CDR3: TGCAGTGCTAGAGAGGCGTATGAGCAGTTCTTC.

This rearrangement joins TRBV4-1 to TRBJ2-5; 13 nucleotides align to TRBD2. Unmatched junction bases numbered 8, after V lost 3 bases and J lost 4 bases. This CDR3 is 17 amino acids long. The germline gives CDR1 MGHRA, CDR2 YSYEKL. The CDR3 DNA is TGCGCCAGCAGCCATGGGACTAGCGGGGCGGGGGGAGAGACCCAGTACTTC. Translating gives CASSHGTSGAGGETQYF.

This rearrangement joins TRBV12-3 or TRBV12-4 to TRBJ1-2; 7 bases match TRBD1. With V trimmed by 6 bases and J by 4 bases, 11 bases remained unmatched. This CDR3 region has 15 residues. The CDR3 region is CASSPLRDRSYGYTF. The DNA for the CDR3 is TGTGCCAGCAGCCCGCTCCGGGACAGATCCTATGGCTACACCTTC.

This clonotype was detected a few times. This chain joins TRBV5-1 and TRBJ2-1; D is unresolved. Germline CDR1 and CDR2: SGHRS and YFSETQ. This CDR3 is built from 14 residues. With 0 bases removed from V and 5 bases from J, the gap between germline ends came to 9 bases. The CDR3 DNA sequence: TGCGCCAGCAGCTTGGCTGGACCGAACAATGAGCAGTTCTTC. Encoded protein: CASSLAGPNNEQFF. The whole variable domain, filled in from reference TRBV5-1 and TRBJ2-1, reads KAGVTQTPRYLIKTRGQQVTLSCSPISGHRSVSWYQQTPGQGLQFLFEYFSETQRNKGNFPGRFSGRQFSNSRSEMNVSTLELGDSALYLCASSLAGPNNEQFFGPGTRLTVL.

This clonotype has more than one count but fewer than ten. The V gene is TRBV4-2, the J gene TRBJ2-5; 7 bases fit TRBD1. V lost 1 base, J lost 5 bases, and 13 bases stayed unmatched. The CDR3 runs 17 residues. Per germline, CDR1 LGHNA and CDR2 YNFKEQ. CDR3 coding DNA: TGTGCCAGCAGCCAAGGAACCTCTCAGGGGGTCGGGGAGACCCAGTACTTC. This encodes CASSQGTSQGVGETQYF.

This clonotype was detected a few times. The V gene is TRBV7-3, the J gene TRBJ2-1; 9 bases fit TRBD1. CDR1 is SGHTA and CDR2 is FQGTGA in the germline V gene. The V gene end was trimmed by 5 bases and the J gene end by 5 bases; junction bases not matched to a gene: 1. The CDR3 covers 13 residues. The CDR3 DNA sequence: TGTGCCAGCAGCGGGGACAGGGACAATGAGCAGTTCTTC. Its protein product is CASSGDRDNEQFF. The variable domain in full, completed from reference TRBV7-3 and TRBJ2-1, reads GAGVSQTPSNKVTEKGKYVELRCDPISGHTALYWYRQSLGQGPEFLIYFQGTGAADDSGLPNDRFFAVRPEGSVSTLKIQRTERGDSAVYLCASSGDRDNEQFFGPGTRLTVL.

V and J are TRBV24-1 and TRBJ1-5; D might be TRBD1 (5 bases). There are 16 residues in the CDR3. Germline values: CDR1 KGHDR, CDR2 SFDVKD. V was pared by 1 base and J by 7 bases, with 16 bases between. As DNA, the CDR3 is TGTGCCACCAGTGATTTCAGGGCTTATAGGGGACAGCCCCAGCATTTT. Encoded protein: CATSDFRAYRGQPQHF.

This clonotype has only a few counts. The chain has TRBV9 and TRBJ1-5, with D perhaps matching TRBD1 (6 bases). Trimming took off 4 bases at V and 7 bases at J, with 15 bases between the two ends. This CDR3 region has 14 residues. Germline loops: CDR1 SGDLS, CDR2 YYNGEE. CDR3 coding DNA: TGTGCCAGCAGCATCGGTGTAGGGGGACAGCCCCAGCATTTT. Amino acids: CASSIGVGGQPQHF. Drawing the rest from reference TRBV9 and TRBJ1-5, the complete variable domain is DSGVTQTPKHLITATGQRVTLRCSPRSGDLSVYWYQQSLDQGLQFLIQYYNGEERAKGNILERFSAQQFPDLHSELNLSSLELGDSALYFCASSIGVGGQPQHFGDGTRLSIL.

The V and J genes are TRBV6-2 or TRBV6-3 and TRBJ1-2; 8 bases align to TRBD1. V was pared by 5 bases and J by 0 bases, with 8 bases of the junction left unmatched. The CDR3 extends over 16 amino acids. Germline V gene sequence: CDR1 MNHEY, CDR2 SVGEGT. CDR3 DNA: TGTGCCAGCAGTCCCGGGACAGGCCTTTCTAACTATGGCTACACCTTC. Protein: CASSPGTGLSNYGYTF.

This clonotype was detected only a few times. V usage is TRBV20-1 and J usage is TRBJ1-2, with no clear D. Per the germline V gene, CDR1 is DFQATT and CDR2 is SNEGSKA (reference sequence). Trimming pared 5 bases from V and 6 bases from J, leaving 7 bases between. The CDR3 extends over 10 amino acids. CDR3 sequence: CSALRDGYTF. DNA of the CDR3: TGCAGTGCTCTTCGGGATGGCTACACCTTC.

This chain joins TRBV2 and TRBJ1-5; 9 positions match TRBD1. After removal of 3 bases from V and 7 bases from J, the junction contained 1 base not matched to a gene. Germline V gene data show CDR1 as SNHLY and CDR2 as FYNNEI. The CDR3 has 13 residues. CDR3 in DNA: TGTGCCAGCAGTGAGGACAGGGGCCAGCCCCAGCATTTT. Amino acid sequence: CASSEDRGQPQHF. Based on the CDR3 plus reference TRBV2 and TRBJ1-5, the full variable domain is EPEVTQTPSHQVTQMGQEVILRCVPISNHLYFYWYRQILGQKVEFLVSFYNNEISEKSEIFDDQFSVERPDGSNFTLKIRSTKLEDSAMYFCASSEDRGQPQHFGDGTRLSIL.

V is TRBV30 and J is TRBJ1-2; D is perhaps TRBD1 (6 bases). Trimming pared 6 bases from V and 7 bases from J, leaving 18 bases between. The CDR3 runs 13 residues. Germline assignment: CDR1 GTSNPN and CDR2 SVGIG (reference sequence). The CDR3 bases are TGTGCCTGCCCATCGTACGACAGGCGTGGCTACACCTTC. Its protein product is CACPSYDRRGYTF.

The rearrangement uses TRBV3-1 and TRBJ2-7; D remains unclear. The CDR3 is 13 residues long. Trimming took 3 bases from V and 0 from J, leaving 6 bases between them. Germline assignment: CDR1 LGHDT and CDR2 YNNKEL (reference sequence). The CDR3 DNA reads as TGTGCCAGCAGCCACCGGTACTCCTACGAGCAGTACTTC. Translation: CASSHRYSYEQYF.

This clonotype was found many times. The genes are TRBV5-1 and TRBJ1-6, with a weak D call TRBD1 (6 bases). The CDR3 spans 17 residues. The germline V gene has CDR1 SGHRS and CDR2 YFSETQ. Trimming shortened V by 3 bases and J by 0 bases, and 13 bases separated the two germline ends. Written as DNA, the CDR3 is TGCGCCAGCAGCTCCAGTCCAGGGGACTCCTATAATTCACCCCTCCACTTT. This encodes CASSSSPGDSYNSPLHF.

The J gene is TRBJ1-1, the V gene TRBV5-1, with 9 bases that match TRBD1. CDR3 length: 15 residues. Per germline, CDR1 SGHRS and CDR2 YFSETQ. The V gene end was trimmed by 6 bases and the J gene end by 2 bases; junction bases not matched to a gene: 8. The CDR3 DNA reads TGCGCCAGCAAGGGACAGGGAGGCGGTAACACTGAAGCTTTCTTT. It encodes CASKGQGGGNTEAFF.

This clonotype was detected a few times. This chain connects TRBV5-4 to TRBJ2-4, with TRBD2 identical over 11 bases. This CDR3 has 15 residues. Losses at the gene ends were 3 bases for V and 7 bases for J; bases not matched to a gene: 6. CDR1 SGHNT and CDR2 YYREEE come from the germline V gene (reference sequence). The CDR3 sequence: CASSSGLAGGNIQYF. The DNA for the CDR3 is TGTGCCAGCAGCTCCGGACTAGCGGGTGGGAACATTCAGTACTTC.

This clonotype was detected a few times. The gene calls are TRBV7-2 and TRBJ2-3; 13 bases line up with TRBD2. V was clipped by 5 bases and J by 5 bases; unmatched bases: 4. The CDR3 is made up of 15 amino acids. Germline loops: CDR1 SGHTA, CDR2 FQGNSA. The CDR3 is CASSPRTSGRDTQYF. The DNA of the CDR3 is TGTGCCAGCAGCCCCCGGACTAGCGGGAGAGATACGCAGTATTTT.

This clonotype was counted at least ten times. V and J are TRBV20-1 and TRBJ2-5; 7 bases are a match to TRBD1. The V and J ends lost 3 bases and 3 bases, in that order; junction bases with no gene match: 7. Germline V gene lookup returns CDR1 DFQATT and CDR2 SNEGSKA (reference sequence). CDR3 size: 14 residues. CDR3: CSASDRVTKETQYF. As DNA, the CDR3 is TGCAGTGCTAGCGACAGGGTAACCAAAGAGACCCAGTACTTC.

At least ten counts were recorded for this clonotype. The chain joins TRBV20-1 to TRBJ2-3; 10 bases map to TRBD2. The CDR3 contains 16 residues. Germline V CDR1 and CDR2: DFQATT, SNEGSKA (reference sequence). Losses at the gene ends were 5 bases for V and 2 bases for J; bases not matched to a gene: 10. CDR3 sequence (DNA): TGCAGTGCTGCCCTTCTAGCGGGAGTGCACACAGATACGCAGTATTTT. It codes for CSAALLAGVHTDTQYF.

This chain uses TRBV25-1 with TRBJ2-7; 7 nucleotides agree with TRBD2. The ends lost 5 bases at V and 6 bases at J; junction bases unmatched: 4. The CDR3 loop spans 12 amino acids. The germline gives CDR1 MGHDK, CDR2 SYGVNS. The CDR3 spells CASSPSGIEQYF. For the CDR3, the DNA is TGTGCCAGCAGTCCCAGCGGGATCGAGCAGTACTTC.

V usage is TRBV25-1 and J usage is TRBJ2-2; 8 bases agree with TRBD1. CDR1 is MGHDK and CDR2 is SYGVNS in the germline V gene. V trimming: 5 bases; J trimming: 1 base; junction bases outside the gene matches: 6. This CDR3 is 16 amino acids long. CDR3 sequence (DNA): TGTGCCAGCAGTAAACCCGGGACAGGGAACACCGGGGAGCTGTTTTTT. Amino acids: CASSKPGTGNTGELFF.